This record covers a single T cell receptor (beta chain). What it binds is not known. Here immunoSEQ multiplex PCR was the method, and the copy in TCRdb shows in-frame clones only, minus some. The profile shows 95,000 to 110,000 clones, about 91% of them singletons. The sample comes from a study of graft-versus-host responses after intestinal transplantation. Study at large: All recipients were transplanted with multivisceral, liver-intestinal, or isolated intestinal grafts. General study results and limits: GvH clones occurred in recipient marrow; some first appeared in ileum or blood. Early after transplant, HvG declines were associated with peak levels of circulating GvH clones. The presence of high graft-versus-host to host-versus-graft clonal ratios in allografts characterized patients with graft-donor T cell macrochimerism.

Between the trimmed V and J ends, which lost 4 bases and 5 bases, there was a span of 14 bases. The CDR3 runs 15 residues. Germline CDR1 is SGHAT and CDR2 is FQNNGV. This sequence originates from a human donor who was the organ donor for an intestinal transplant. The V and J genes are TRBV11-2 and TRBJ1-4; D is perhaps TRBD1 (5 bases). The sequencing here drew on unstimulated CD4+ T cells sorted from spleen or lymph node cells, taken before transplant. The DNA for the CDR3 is TGTGCCAGCAGCTGGGGGACGGGTGAAAATGAAAAACTGTTTTTT. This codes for CASSWGTGENEKLFF.